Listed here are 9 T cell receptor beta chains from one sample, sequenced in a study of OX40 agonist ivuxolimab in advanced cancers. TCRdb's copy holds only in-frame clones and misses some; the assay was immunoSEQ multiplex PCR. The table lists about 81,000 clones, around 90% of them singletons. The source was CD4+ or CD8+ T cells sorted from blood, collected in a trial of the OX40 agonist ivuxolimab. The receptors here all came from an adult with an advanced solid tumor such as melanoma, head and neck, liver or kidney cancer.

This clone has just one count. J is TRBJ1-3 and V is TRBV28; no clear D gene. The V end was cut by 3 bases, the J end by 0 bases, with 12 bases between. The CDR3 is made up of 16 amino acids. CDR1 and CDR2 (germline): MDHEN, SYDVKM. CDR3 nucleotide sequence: TGTGCCAGCAGTTTTCCCCCTTTTATCTCTGGAAACACCATATATTTT. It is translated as CASSFPPFISGNTIYF.

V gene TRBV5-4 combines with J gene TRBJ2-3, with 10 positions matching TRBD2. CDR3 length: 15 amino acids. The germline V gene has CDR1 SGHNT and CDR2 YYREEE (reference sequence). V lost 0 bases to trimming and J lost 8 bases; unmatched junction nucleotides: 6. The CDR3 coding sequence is TGTGCCAGCAGCTTGGGGGCTAGCGGGGGAGGTACGCAGTATTTT. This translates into CASSLGASGGGTQYF.

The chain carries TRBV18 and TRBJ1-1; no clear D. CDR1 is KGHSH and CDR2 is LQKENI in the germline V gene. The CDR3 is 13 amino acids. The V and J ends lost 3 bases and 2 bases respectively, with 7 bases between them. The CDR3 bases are TGTGCCAGCTCACCCAGCCCAAACACTGAAGCTTTCTTT. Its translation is CASSPSPNTEAFF.

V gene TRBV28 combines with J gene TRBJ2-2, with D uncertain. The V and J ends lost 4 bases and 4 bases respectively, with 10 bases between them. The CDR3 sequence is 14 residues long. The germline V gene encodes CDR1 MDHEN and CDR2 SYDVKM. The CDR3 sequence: CASSYQISTGELFF. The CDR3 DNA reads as TGTGCCAGCAGTTACCAGATAAGCACCGGGGAGCTGTTTTTT.

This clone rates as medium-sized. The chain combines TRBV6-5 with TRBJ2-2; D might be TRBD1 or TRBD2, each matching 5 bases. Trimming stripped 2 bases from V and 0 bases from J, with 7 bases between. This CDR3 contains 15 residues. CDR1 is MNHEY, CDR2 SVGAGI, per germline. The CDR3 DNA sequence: TGTGCCAGCAGTTACGTGGGGGCGAACACCGGGGAGCTGTTTTTT. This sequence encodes CASSYVGANTGELFF.

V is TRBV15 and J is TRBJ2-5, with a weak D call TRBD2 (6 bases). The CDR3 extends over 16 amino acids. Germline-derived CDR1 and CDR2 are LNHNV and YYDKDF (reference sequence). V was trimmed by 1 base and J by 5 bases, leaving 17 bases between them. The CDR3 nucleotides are TGTGCCACCAGCAGAGTGCGGGGCCCGGTCGGGGAGACCCAGTACTTC. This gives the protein CATSRVRGPVGETQYF.

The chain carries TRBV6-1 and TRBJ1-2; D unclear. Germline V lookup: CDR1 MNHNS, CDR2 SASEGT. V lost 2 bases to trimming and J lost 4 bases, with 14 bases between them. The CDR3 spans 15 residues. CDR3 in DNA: TGTGCCAGCAGTGAATCTGGGTTGGGTATCTATGGCTACACCTTC. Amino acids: CASSESGLGIYGYTF.

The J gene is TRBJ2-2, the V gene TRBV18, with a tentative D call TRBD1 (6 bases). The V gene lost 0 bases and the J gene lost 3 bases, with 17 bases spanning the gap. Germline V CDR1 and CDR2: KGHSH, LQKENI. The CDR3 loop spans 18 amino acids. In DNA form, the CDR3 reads TGTGCCAGCTCACCACCGTTTGGCAGGACAGATCACACCGGGGAGCTGTTTTTT. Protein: CASSPPFGRTDHTGELFF.

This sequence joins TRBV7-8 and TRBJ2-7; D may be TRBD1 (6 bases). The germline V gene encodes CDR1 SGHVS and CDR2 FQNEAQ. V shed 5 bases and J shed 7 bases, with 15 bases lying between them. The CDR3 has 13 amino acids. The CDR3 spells CASSRRTETEQYF. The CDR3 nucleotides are TGTGCCAGCAGCCGACGGACAGAAACAGAGCAGTACTTC.